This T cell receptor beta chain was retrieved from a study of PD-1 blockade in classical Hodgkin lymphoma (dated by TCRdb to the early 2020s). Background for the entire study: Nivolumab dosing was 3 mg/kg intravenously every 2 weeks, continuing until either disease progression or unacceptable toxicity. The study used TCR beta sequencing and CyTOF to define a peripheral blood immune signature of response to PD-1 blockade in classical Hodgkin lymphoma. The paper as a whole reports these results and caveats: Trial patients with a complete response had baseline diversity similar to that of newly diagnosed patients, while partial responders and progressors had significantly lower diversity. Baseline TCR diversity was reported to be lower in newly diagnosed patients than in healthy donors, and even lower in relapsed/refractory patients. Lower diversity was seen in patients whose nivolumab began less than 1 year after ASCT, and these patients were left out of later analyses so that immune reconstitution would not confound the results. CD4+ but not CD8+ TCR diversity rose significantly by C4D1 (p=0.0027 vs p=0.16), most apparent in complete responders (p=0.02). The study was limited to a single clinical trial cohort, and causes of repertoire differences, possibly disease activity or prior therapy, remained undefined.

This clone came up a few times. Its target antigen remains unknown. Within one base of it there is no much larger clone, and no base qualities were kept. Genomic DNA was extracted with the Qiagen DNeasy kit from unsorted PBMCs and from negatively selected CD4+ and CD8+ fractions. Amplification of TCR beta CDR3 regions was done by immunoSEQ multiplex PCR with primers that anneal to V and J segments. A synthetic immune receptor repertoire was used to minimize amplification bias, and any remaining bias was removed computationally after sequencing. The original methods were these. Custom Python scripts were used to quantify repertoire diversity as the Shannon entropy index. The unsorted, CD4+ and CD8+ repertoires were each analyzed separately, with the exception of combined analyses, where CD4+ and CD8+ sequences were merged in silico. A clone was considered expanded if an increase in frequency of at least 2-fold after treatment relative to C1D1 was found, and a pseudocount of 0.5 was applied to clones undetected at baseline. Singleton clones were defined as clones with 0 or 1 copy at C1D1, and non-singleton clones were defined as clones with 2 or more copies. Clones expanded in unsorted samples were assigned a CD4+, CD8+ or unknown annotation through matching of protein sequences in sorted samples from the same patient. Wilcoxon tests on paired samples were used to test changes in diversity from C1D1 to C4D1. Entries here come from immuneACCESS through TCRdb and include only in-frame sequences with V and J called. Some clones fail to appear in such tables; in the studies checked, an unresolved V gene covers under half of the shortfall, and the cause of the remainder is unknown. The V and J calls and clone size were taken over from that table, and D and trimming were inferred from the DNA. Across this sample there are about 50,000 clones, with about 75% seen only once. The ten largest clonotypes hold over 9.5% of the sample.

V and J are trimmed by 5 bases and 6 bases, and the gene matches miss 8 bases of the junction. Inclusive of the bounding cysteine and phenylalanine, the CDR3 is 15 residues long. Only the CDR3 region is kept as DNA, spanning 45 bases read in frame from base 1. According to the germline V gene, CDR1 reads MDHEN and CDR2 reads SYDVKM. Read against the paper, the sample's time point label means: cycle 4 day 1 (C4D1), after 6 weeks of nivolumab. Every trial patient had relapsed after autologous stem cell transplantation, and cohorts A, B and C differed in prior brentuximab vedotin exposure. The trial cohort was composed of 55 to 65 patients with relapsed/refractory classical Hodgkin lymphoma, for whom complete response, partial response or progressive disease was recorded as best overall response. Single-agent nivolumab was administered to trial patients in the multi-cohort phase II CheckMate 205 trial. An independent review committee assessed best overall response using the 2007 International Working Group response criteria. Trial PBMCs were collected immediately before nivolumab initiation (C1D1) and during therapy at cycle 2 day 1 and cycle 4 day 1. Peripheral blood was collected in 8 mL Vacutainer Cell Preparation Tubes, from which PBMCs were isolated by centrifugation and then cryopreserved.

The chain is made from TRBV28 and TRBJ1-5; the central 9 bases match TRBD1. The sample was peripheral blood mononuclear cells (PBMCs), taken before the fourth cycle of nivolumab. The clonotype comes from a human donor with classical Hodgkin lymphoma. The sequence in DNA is TGTGCCAGCAGTCTCCAGGGGACAGGGAGTCAGCCCCAGCATTTT. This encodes CASSLQGTGSQPQHF.